This T cell receptor (beta chain) appears in the sequencing data of a study of blood T cell repertoires in COVID-19. The CDR3 totals 15 residues. Germline values: CDR1 MGHRA, CDR2 YSYEKL. Trimming pared 2 bases from V and 4 bases from J, leaving 12 bases between. TCRdb keeps only in-frame clones here, not all; method: immunoSEQ multiplex PCR. Of 70,000 to 85,000 clones in the sample, almost 85% are singletons; the top ten hold 21%. The TCR originated in a human donor in a cohort sampled during active COVID-19. The chain employs TRBV4-1 and TRBJ1-5; D not certain. Material: peripheral blood. This chain's CDR3 is CASSQSGNGNQPQHF. CDR3 in DNA: TGCGCCAGCAGCCAATCCGGGAACGGGAATCAGCCCCAGCATTTT.